This is a list of T cell receptor beta chains from one sample in a study of blood T cells in healthy people across ages. One entry per CDR3 protein results from TCRdb running MiXCR on the 5' RACE reads. Among roughly 2 million distinct CDR3 sequences listed, around half were seen once. The sample consisted of blood. Source of these receptors: a woman aged 40 to 50 in good health. Both conserved end residues are part of each CDR3. A D gene is named only where the DNA matches it firmly. The size entry is marked missing in some rows and otherwise reads once, few, many or a size class.

j_gene | abundance | v_gene | len | d_gene | CDR3aa | CDR3nt
TRBJ2-6 | . | TRBV27 | 16 | . | CASGGIGLTGANVLTF | TGTGCCAGCGGGGGTATAGGCTTGACTGGGGCCAACGTCCTGACTTTC
TRBJ2-1 | . | TRBV5-5 | 15 | . | CASSLASTGYNEQFF | TGTGCCAGCAGCTTGGCCTCGACGGGGTACAATGAGCAGTTCTTC
TRBJ1-2 | . | TRBV4-3 | 18 | . | CASSQDFGQALNNYGYTF | TGCGCCAGCAGCCAAGATTTCGGGCAGGCACTCAATAACTATGGCTACACCTTC
TRBJ2-1 | few | TRBV7-9 | 17 | TRBD2 | CASSLRTSGPLVNEQFF | TGTGCCAGCAGCTTAAGGACTAGCGGGCCCCTTGTTAATGAGCAGTTCTTC
TRBJ1-1 | . | TRBV29-1 | 15 | TRBD1 | CSVFNRQGANTEAFF | TGCAGCGTTTTCAATCGACAGGGAGCCAACACTGAAGCTTTCTTT
TRBJ2-1 | . | TRBV4-1 | 15 | . | CASSVRVAAYNEQFF | TGCGCCAGCAGCGTCCGGGTAGCGGCCTACAATGAGCAGTTCTTC
TRBJ2-1 | . | TRBV25-1 | 15 | . | CASSDVLSVGETQFF | TGTGCCAGCAGTGATGTCCTAAGTGTAGGGGAGACCCAGTTCTTC
TRBJ1-1 | . | TRBV5-1 | 17 | TRBD1 | CASSQMGQGNMNTEAFF | TGCGCCAGCAGCCAAATGGGACAGGGAAACATGAACACTGAAGCTTTCTTT
TRBJ2-7 | . | TRBV4-2 | 16 | TRBD1 | CASSQVGRDRGYEQYF | TGTGCCAGCAGCCAAGTGGGCCGGGACAGGGGCTACGAGCAGTACTTC
TRBJ2-7 | . | TRBV7-9 | 16 | TRBD1 | CASSPGQADLPYEQYF | TGTGCCAGCAGCCCCGGACAGGCCGACCTTCCCTACGAGCAGTACTTC
TRBJ1-2 | . | TRBV11-2 | 12 | . | CASRLEGSGYTF | TGTGCCAGCAGATTAGAGGGTTCTGGCTACACCTTC
TRBJ2-5 | few | TRBV27 | 15 | TRBD2 | CASSPGPSGDETQYF | TGTGCCAGCAGCCCAGGCCCTAGCGGGGATGAGACCCAGTACTTC
TRBJ2-5 | . | TRBV7-6 | 14 | . | CASSSQGGVGTQYF | TGTGCCAGCAGCTCCCAAGGGGGGGTGGGGACCCAGTACTTC
TRBJ2-7 | few | TRBV7-9 | 16 | TRBD1 | CASSLGRGDRPFEAYF | TGTGCCAGCAGCTTAGGGCGTGGGGACAGGCCCTTCGAAGCGTACTTC
TRBJ1-5 | . | TRBV20-1 | 11 | TRBD1 | CRGQGVQPQHF | TGCAGGGGACAGGGAGTTCAGCCCCAGCATTTT
TRBJ2-1 | . | TRBV15 | 16 | TRBD1 | CATSNLQGVRYNEQFF | TGTGCCACCAGCAACCTACAGGGGGTGAGATACAATGAGCAGTTCTTC